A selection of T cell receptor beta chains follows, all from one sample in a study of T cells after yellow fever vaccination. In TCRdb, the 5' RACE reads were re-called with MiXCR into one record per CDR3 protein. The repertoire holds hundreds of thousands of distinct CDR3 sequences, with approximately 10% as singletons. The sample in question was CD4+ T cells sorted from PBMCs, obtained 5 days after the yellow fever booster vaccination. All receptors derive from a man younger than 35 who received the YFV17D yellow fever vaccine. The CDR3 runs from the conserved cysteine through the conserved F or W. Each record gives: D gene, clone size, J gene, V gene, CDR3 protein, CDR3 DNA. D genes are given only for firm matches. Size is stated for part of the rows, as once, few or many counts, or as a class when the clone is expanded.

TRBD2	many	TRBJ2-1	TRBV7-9	CASSHLAGSSYNEQFF	TGTGCCAGCAGCCATCTAGCGGGTTCCTCCTACAATGAGCAGTTCTTC
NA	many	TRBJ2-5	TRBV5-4	CASSLPYEETQYF	TGTGCCAGCAGCTTGCCGTACGAAGAGACCCAGTACTTC
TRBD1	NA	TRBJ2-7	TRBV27	CASTPGRGQGASEQYF	TGTGCCAGCACCCCAGGTCGGGGACAGGGTGCCTCCGAGCAGTACTTC
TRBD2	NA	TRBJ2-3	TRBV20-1	CSADPGLAGGLDTQYF	TGCAGTGCTGATCCGGGACTAGCGGGGGGACTAGATACGCAGTATTTT
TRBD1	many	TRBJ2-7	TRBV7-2	CASSLGTGFYEQYF	TGTGCCAGCAGCCTAGGGACAGGCTTCTACGAGCAGTACTTC
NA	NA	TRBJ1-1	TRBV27	CASSRWGGEAFF	TGTGCCAGCAGCCGCTGGGGGGGTGAAGCTTTCTTT
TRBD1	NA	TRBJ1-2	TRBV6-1	CASSEALGQKYGYTF	TGTGCCAGCAGTGAAGCGCTGGGACAGAAATATGGCTACACCTTC
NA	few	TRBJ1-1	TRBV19	CASTGTIFLGTEAFF	TGTGCCAGTACCGGTACTATCTTCTTAGGCACTGAAGCTTTCTTT
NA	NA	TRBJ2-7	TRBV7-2	CASGRDTYEQYF	TGTGCCTCTGGGCGGGACACCTACGAGCAGTACTTC
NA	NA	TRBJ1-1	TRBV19	CASSIGRGPTEAFF	TGTGCCAGTAGTATAGGGCGGGGGCCCACTGAAGCTTTCTTT
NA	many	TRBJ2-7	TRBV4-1	CASSQDQDKPSYEQYF	TGCGCCAGCAGCCAAGATCAAGACAAACCCTCCTACGAGCAGTACTTC
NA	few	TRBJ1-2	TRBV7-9	CASSPHSPTDLGAF	TGTGCCAGCAGCCCACATTCCCCGACAGACCTCGGGGCCTTC
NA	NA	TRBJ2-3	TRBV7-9	CASSSFVNTDTQYF	TGTGCCAGCAGCTCCTTCGTCAACACAGATACGCAGTATTTT
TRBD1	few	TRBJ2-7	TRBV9	CASSTRTGKLSF	TGTGCCAGCAGCACACGGACAGGAAAATTATCCTTC
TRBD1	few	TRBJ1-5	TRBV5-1	CASSFGQGGQPQHF	TGCGCCAGCAGCTTCGGCCAGGGGGGTCAGCCCCAGCATTTT
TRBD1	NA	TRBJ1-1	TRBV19	CASIRTGGNTEAFF	TGTGCCAGTATCCGGACAGGGGGGAACACTGAAGCTTTCTTT
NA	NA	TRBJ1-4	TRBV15	CATSRVGGGNEKLFF	TGTGCCACCAGCAGAGTTGGAGGGGGTAATGAAAAACTGTTTTTT
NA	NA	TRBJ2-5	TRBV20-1	CSVRASGQETQYF	TGCAGTGTCCGAGCGTCGGGGCAAGAGACCCAGTACTTC
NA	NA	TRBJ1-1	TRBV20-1	CSAIEKARLNTEAFF	TGCAGTGCCATCGAAAAGGCTCGACTGAACACTGAAGCTTTCTTT
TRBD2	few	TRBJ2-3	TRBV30	CAWSVLAGYTDTQYF	TGTGCCTGGAGTGTCCTAGCGGGGTATACAGATACGCAGTATTTT
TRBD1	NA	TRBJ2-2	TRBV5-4	CASESGTGGTGELFF	TGTGCCAGCGAATCCGGGACAGGGGGCACCGGGGAGCTGTTTTTT
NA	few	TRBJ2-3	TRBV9	CASSGQTDTQYF	TGTGCCAGCAGCGGACAAACAGATACGCAGTATTTT
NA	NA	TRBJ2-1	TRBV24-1	CATSDEVGGRNRAEQFF	TGTGCCACCAGTGATGAAGTGGGGGGGCGGAATCGGGCTGAGCAGTTCTTC
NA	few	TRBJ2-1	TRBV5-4	CASSPAGSNNEQFF	TGTGCCAGCAGCCCAGCTGGGTCAAACAATGAGCAGTTCTTC
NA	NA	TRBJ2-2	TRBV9	CASSGQRVTGELFF	TGTGCCAGCAGCGGCCAGAGAGTGACCGGGGAGCTGTTTTTT
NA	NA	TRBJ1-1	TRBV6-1	CASRDSRKTTEAFF	TGTGCCAGCAGAGATTCCAGGAAAACCACTGAAGCTTTCTTT
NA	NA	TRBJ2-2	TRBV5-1	CASSLLASLGNTGELFF	TGCGCCAGCAGCTTGTTAGCTAGCCTCGGGAACACCGGGGAGCTGTTTTTT
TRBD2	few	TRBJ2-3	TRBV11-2	CASSLGGLARADTQYF	TGTGCCAGCAGCTTAGGGGGACTAGCCCGTGCAGATACGCAGTATTTT
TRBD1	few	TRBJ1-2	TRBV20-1	CSARGSKGQGASYGYTF	TGCAGTGCTAGAGGAAGTAAGGGACAGGGGGCTTCCTATGGCTACACCTTC
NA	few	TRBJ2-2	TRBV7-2	CASSLRQLDTGELFF	TGTGCCAGCAGCCTGAGACAGTTGGACACCGGGGAGCTGTTTTTT
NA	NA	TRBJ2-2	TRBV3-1	CASSQGPPGDGGELFF	TGTGCCAGCAGCCAAGGTCCGCCAGGGGATGGCGGGGAGCTGTTTTTT
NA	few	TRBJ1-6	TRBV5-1	CASSLNGPPSSPLHF	TGCGCCAGCAGCTTGAATGGGCCACCCAGTTCACCCCTCCACTTT
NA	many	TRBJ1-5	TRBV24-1	CATSDWWQGNFWNQPQHF	TGTGCCACCAGTGATTGGTGGCAGGGAAATTTTTGGAATCAGCCCCAGCATTTT
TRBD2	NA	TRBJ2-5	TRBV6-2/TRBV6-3	CASRRGLETQYF	TGTGCCAGCAGGCGGGGGTTGGAGACCCAGTACTTC
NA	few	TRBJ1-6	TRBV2	CGSMTAGPESPLHF	TGTGGCAGCATGACAGCAGGGCCAGAGTCACCCCTCCACTTT
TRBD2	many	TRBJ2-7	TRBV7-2	CASSLSSGIYEQYF	TGTGCCAGCAGCTTATCTAGCGGGATCTACGAGCAGTACTTC
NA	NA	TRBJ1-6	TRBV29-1	CSARDTDNSPLHF	TGCAGCGCTAGGGATACCGATAATTCACCCCTCCACTTT
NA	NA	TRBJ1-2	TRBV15	CATSRDLVETLDGYTF	TGTGCCACCAGCAGAGATCTGGTAGAGACCCTTGATGGCTACACCTTC
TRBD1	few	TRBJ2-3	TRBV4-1	CASSHATRTGPGGTQYF	TGCGCCAGCAGCCATGCGACCCGGACAGGGCCCGGGGGTACGCAGTATTTT
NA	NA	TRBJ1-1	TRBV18	CASSPRLGFDTEAFF	TGTGCCAGCTCACCACGGCTGGGATTCGACACTGAAGCTTTCTTT
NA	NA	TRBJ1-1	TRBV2	CASSVPGYAAFF	TGTGCCAGCAGTGTTCCGGGGTACGCAGCTTTCTTT
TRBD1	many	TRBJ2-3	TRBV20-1	CSARATGTATDTQYF	TGCAGTGCTAGGGCGACCGGGACAGCCACAGATACGCAGTATTTT
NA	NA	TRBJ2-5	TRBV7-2	CASSRGAQETQYF	TGTGCCAGCAGCCGCGGGGCCCAAGAGACCCAGTACTTC
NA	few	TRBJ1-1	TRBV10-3	CASSRGLDEAFF	TGTGCCAGCTCCCGGGGCCTAGACGAAGCTTTCTTT
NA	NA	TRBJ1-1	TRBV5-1	CASSLAPGRNTEAFF	TGCGCCAGCAGCTTGGCTCCGGGACGGAACACTGAAGCTTTCTTT